These T cell receptor beta chains were read from a single sample in a study of blood T cell repertoires in COVID-19. Only in-frame clones appear in the TCRdb table, and some are missing; sequencing was by immunoSEQ multiplex PCR. Of fewer than 150,000 clones listed, around 85% are singletons. What was sequenced was peripheral blood. The receptors derive from a woman aged 50 to 60 who had recovered from COVID-19. CDR3s include the opening cysteine and the closing phenylalanine or tryptophan. Each record gives: D gene, clone size, J gene, V gene, CDR3 protein, CDR3 DNA. A D gene is named only where the DNA matches it firmly. Only some rows state a clone size, as once, few, many or a class for expanded clones.

NA | few | TRBJ1-3 | TRBV4-2 | CASSQAHRAGGNTIYF | TGTGCCAGCAGCCAAGCACACAGGGCTGGTGGAAACACCATATATTTT
TRBD2 | NA | TRBJ2-1 | TRBV7-9 | CASSLRLAGGHPSYNEQFF | TGTGCCAGCAGCTTACGCCTAGCGGGGGGCCACCCCTCCTACAATGAGCAGTTCTTC
NA | NA | TRBJ1-6 | TRBV6-5 | CASTYLGSYNSPLHF | TGTGCCAGCACCTACCTGGGCAGTTATAATTCACCCCTCCACTTT
NA | NA | TRBJ2-1 | TRBV11-2 | CASSPRAGGSYNEQFF | TGTGCCAGCAGCCCGAGGGCGGGTGGATCCTACAATGAGCAGTTCTTC
NA | NA | TRBJ1-3 | TRBV11-2 | CASSSPGKPGNTIYF | TGTGCCAGCAGCTCTCCCGGGAAGCCTGGAAACACCATATATTTT
TRBD1 | NA | TRBJ1-2 | TRBV27 | CASSPGQGTNYGYTF | TGTGCCAGCAGCCCGGGACAGGGAACCAACTATGGCTACACCTTC
TRBD1 | NA | TRBJ2-7 | TRBV7-2 | CASSLAGRQGRSEQYF | TGTGCCAGCAGCTTAGCCGGAAGACAGGGACGAAGCGAGCAGTACTTC
NA | NA | TRBJ2-6 | TRBV15 | CATSPFSGANVLTF | TGTGCCACCAGCCCTTTCTCTGGGGCCAACGTCCTGACTTTC
TRBD1 | NA | TRBJ1-2 | TRBV6-5 | CASSGGTGRGYTF | TGTGCCAGCAGCGGCGGGACAGGGCGAGGCTACACCTTC
TRBD2 | NA | TRBJ2-5 | TRBV4-3 | CASSQDLADFYQETQYF | TGCGCCAGCAGCCAAGATCTAGCGGACTTCTATCAAGAGACCCAGTACTTC
NA | once | TRBJ2-3 | TRBV30 | CAWSVRGTRGVDTQYF | TGTGCCTGGAGTGTACGAGGCACCAGGGGTGTGGATACGCAGTATTTT
NA | NA | TRBJ2-1 | TRBV18 | CASSPIRVLYNEQFF | TGTGCCAGCTCACCAATACGAGTACTCTACAATGAGCAGTTCTTC
NA | NA | TRBJ2-4 | TRBV28 | CASSFRSLLDIQYF | TGTGCCAGCAGTTTCCGGTCGTTGTTGGACATTCAGTACTTC
NA | NA | TRBJ1-2 | TRBV7-9 | CASSFAVPTDYGYTF | TGTGCCAGCAGCTTCGCGGTCCCCACGGACTATGGCTACACCTTC
NA | NA | TRBJ1-6 | TRBV14 | CASSRALGSPLHF | TGTGCCAGCAGCCGGGCACTCGGCTCACCCCTCCACTTT
NA | NA | TRBJ1-3 | TRBV4-3 | CASSQGRGSGNTIYF | TGCGCCAGCAGCCAAGGGCGGGGGTCTGGAAACACCATATATTTT
NA | NA | TRBJ2-3 | TRBV3-1/TRBV3-2 | CASSQSMTSTDTQYF | TGTGCCAGCAGCCAATCTATGACTAGCACAGATACGCAGTATTTT
TRBD1 | NA | TRBJ1-2 | TRBV5-4 | CASSLTGEWIGYTF | TGTGCCAGCAGCTTGACAGGGGAATGGATTGGCTACACCTTC
NA | NA | TRBJ1-2 | TRBV13 | CASSLGTYYGYTF | TGTGCCAGCAGCTTGGGCACTTACTATGGCTACACCTTC
TRBD1 | once | TRBJ1-4 | TRBV27 | CASKWTGGEKLFF | TGTGCCAGCAAATGGACAGGGGGCGAAAAACTGTTTTTT
NA | NA | TRBJ1-5 | TRBV21-1 | CASTFYRGNQPQHF | TGTGCCAGCACTTTCTACAGGGGGAATCAGCCCCAGCATTTT
NA | NA | TRBJ2-3 | TRBV6-5 | CASSYGGRGRTDTQYF | TGTGCCAGCAGTTACGGTGGGCGGGGGCGCACAGATACGCAGTATTTT
NA | once | TRBJ2-1 | TRBV3-1/TRBV3-2 | CASSHSVGRYNEQFF | TGTGCCAGCAGCCACTCGGTTGGGAGGTACAATGAGCAGTTCTTC
TRBD2 | NA | TRBJ2-1 | TRBV4-2 | CASSQDRWTSGYNEQFF | TGTGCCAGCAGCCAAGATCGATGGACTAGCGGTTACAATGAGCAGTTCTTC
NA | NA | TRBJ2-4 | TRBV13 | CASSFGSREDIQYF | TGTGCCAGCAGCTTCGGCAGCAGGGAGGACATTCAGTACTTC
NA | NA | TRBJ2-2 | TRBV6-5 | CASSRTTGGELFF | TGTGCCAGCAGTCGTACGACAGGAGGGGAGCTGTTTTTT
NA | NA | TRBJ2-1 | TRBV11-3 | CASSLDAGQPFF | TGTGCCAGCAGCTTAGACGCGGGACAGCCGTTCTTC
TRBD2 | NA | TRBJ2-4 | TRBV3-1/TRBV3-2 | CASSQGAGGPRNIQYF | TGTGCCAGCAGCCAGGGAGCGGGAGGGCCTAGGAACATTCAGTACTTC
TRBD1 | NA | TRBJ1-2 | TRBV27 | CASSYTPGQGRGVYGYTF | TGTGCCAGCAGTTATACACCGGGACAGGGGCGCGGGGTCTATGGCTACACCTTC
TRBD2 | NA | TRBJ2-1 | TRBV4-2 | CASGRGARDNEQFF | TGTGCCAGCGGGAGGGGAGCGAGAGACAATGAGCAGTTCTTC
TRBD2 | NA | TRBJ2-5 | TRBV6-6 | CASSYGGGPSQETQYF | TGTGCCAGCAGTTACGGCGGGGGGCCAAGCCAAGAGACCCAGTACTTC
TRBD1 | NA | TRBJ1-1 | TRBV11-3 | CASSSRDRANTEAFF | TGTGCCAGCAGTTCCCGGGACAGGGCTAACACTGAAGCTTTCTTT
TRBD2 | NA | TRBJ2-3 | TRBV25-1 | CASSFTGPAGGTQYF | TGTGCCAGCAGTTTCACAGGGCCCGCGGGGGGTACGCAGTATTTT
NA | NA | TRBJ2-2 | TRBV7-8 | CASSNWAGSGNTGELFF | TGTGCCAGCAGCAATTGGGCGGGTAGCGGGAACACCGGGGAGCTGTTTTTT
NA | NA | TRBJ2-3 | TRBV9 | CASSVEASGDTQYF | TGTGCCAGCAGCGTAGAGGCATCGGGGGATACGCAGTATTTT
TRBD2 | NA | TRBJ2-7 | TRBV29-1 | CSALPGTSAEQYF | TGCAGCGCTCTACCCGGGACTAGCGCCGAGCAGTACTTC
TRBD1 | NA | TRBJ2-7 | TRBV18 | CASSPDRGFDEQYF | TGTGCCAGCTCCCCCGACAGGGGGTTTGACGAGCAGTACTTC
TRBD1 | NA | TRBJ1-4 | TRBV11-2 | CASSLGQGQEKLFF | TGTGCCAGCAGCTTGGGACAGGGGCAGGAAAAACTGTTTTTT
TRBD2 | NA | TRBJ2-7 | TRBV28 | CASRTSGVSYEQYF | TGTGCCAGCAGGACTAGCGGGGTTTCCTACGAGCAGTACTTC
NA | NA | TRBJ2-3 | TRBV7-9 | CASGGSTDTQYF | TGTGCCAGCGGGGGCAGCACAGATACGCAGTATTTT
TRBD2 | NA | TRBJ2-3 | TRBV4-2 | CASSQVKVAGDTDTQYF | TGTGCCAGCAGCCAAGTAAAAGTAGCGGGCGACACAGATACGCAGTATTTT